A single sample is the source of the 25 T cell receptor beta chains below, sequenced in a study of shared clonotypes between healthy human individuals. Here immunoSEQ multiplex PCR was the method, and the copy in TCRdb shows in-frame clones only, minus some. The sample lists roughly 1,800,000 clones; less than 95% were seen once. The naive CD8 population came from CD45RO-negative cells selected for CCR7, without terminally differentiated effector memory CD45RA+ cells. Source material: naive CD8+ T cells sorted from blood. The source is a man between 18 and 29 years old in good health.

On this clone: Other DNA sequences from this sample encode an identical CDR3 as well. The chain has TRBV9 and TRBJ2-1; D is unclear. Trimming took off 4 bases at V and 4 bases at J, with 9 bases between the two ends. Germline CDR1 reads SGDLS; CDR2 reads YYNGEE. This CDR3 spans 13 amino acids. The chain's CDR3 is CASSPDGYNEQFF. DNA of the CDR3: TGTGCCAGCAGCCCCGACGGGTACAATGAGCAGTTCTTC.

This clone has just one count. The CDR3 sequence is CASSPHGSNEQFF. CDR3 coding DNA: TGCGCCAGCAGCCCTCACGGTAGCAATGAGCAGTTCTTC. The chain joins TRBV4-1 to TRBJ2-1; the D is unclear. Trimming shortened V by 4 bases and J by 6 bases, and 10 bases separated the two germline ends. The V gene's germline CDR1 is MGHRA and CDR2 YSYEKL. CDR3 length: 13 residues.

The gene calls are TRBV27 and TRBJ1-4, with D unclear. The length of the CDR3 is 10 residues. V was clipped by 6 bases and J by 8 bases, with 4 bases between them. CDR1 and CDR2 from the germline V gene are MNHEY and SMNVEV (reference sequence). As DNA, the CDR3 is TGTGCCAGCAGGGGGGAAAAACTGTTTTTT. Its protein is CASRGEKLFF.

The CDR3 reads CASTKRQGNYYGYTF. CDR3 nucleotide sequence: TGTGCCAGTACCAAAAGACAGGGTAACTACTATGGCTACACCTTC. The rearrangement joins TRBV19 to TRBJ1-2; 7 bases map to TRBD1. Germline-derived CDR1 and CDR2 are LNHDA and SQIVND (reference sequence). Trimming cost V 7 bases and J 3 bases; bases outside gene matches: 11. The CDR3 has 15 amino acids.

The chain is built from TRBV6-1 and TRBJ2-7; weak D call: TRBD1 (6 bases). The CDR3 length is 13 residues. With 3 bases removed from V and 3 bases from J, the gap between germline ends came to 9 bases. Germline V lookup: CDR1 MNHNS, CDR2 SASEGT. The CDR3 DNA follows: TGTGCCAGCAGTGAGGGACACCGCTACGAGCAGTACTTC. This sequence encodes CASSEGHRYEQYF.

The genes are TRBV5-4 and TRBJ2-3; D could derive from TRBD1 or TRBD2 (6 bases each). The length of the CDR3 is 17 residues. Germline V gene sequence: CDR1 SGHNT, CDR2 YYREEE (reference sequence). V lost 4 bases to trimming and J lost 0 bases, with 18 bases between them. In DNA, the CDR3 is TGTGCCAGCAGCCTCTGGGGGGCCGTAGCTAGCACAGATACGCAGTATTTT. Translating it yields CASSLWGAVASTDTQYF.

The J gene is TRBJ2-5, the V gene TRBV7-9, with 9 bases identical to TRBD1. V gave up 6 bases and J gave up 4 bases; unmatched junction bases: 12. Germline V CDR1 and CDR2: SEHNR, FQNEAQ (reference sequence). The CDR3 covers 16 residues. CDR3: CASRYSPGQGIETQYF. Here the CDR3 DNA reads TGTGCCAGCAGATATTCACCGGGACAGGGCATAGAGACCCAGTACTTC.

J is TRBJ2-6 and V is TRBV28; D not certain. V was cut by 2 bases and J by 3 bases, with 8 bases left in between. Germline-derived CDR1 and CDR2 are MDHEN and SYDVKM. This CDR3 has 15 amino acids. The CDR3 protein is CASSLVRVGANVLTF. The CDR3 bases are TGTGCCAGCAGTTTAGTAAGGGTTGGGGCCAACGTCCTGACTTTC.

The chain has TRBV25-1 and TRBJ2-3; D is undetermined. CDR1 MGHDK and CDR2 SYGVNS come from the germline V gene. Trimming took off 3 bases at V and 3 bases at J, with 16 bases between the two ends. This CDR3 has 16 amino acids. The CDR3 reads CASSDPRHEGTDTQYF. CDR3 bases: TGTGCCAGCAGTGACCCCAGGCACGAAGGGACAGATACGCAGTATTTT.

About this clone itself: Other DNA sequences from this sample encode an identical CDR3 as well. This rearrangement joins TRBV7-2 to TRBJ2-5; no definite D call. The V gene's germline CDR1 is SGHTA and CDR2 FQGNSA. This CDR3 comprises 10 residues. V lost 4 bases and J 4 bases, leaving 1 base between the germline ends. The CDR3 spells CASSSETQYF. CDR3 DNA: TGTGCCAGCAGCTCAGAGACCCAGTACTTC.

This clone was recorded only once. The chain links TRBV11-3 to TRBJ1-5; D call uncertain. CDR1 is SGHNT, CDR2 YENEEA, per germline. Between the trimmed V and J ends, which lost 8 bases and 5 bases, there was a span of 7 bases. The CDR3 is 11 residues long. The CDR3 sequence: CASSPDQPQHF. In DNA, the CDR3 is TGTGCCAGCTCACCGGATCAGCCCCAGCATTTT. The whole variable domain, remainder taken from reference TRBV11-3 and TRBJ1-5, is EAGVVQSPRYKIIEKKQPVAFWCNPISGHNTLYWYLQNLGQGPELLIRYENEEAVDDSQLPKDRFSAERLKGVDSTLKIQPAELGDSAVYLCASSPDQPQHFGDGTRLSIL.

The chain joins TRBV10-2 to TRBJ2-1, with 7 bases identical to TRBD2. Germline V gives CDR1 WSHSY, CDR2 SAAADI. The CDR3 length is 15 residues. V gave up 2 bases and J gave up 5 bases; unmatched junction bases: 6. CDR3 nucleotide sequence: TGCGCCAGCAGTGAGAAGCGGGGAGATGACAATGAGCAGTTCTTC. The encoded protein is CASSEKRGDDNEQFF.

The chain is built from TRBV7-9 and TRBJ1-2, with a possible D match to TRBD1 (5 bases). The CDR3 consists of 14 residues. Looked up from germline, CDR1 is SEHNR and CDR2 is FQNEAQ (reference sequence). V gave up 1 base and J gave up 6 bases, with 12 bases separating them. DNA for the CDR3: TGTGCCAGCAGCTTAGGGGGCGCGGTTAATGGCTACACCTTC. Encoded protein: CASSLGGAVNGYTF.

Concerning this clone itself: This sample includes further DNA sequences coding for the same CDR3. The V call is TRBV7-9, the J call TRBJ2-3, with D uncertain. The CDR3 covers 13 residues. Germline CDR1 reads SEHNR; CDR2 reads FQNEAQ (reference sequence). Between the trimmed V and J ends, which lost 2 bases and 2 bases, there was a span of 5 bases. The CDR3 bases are TGTGCCAGCAGCTTACCGGTCACAGATACGCAGTATTTT. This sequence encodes CASSLPVTDTQYF.

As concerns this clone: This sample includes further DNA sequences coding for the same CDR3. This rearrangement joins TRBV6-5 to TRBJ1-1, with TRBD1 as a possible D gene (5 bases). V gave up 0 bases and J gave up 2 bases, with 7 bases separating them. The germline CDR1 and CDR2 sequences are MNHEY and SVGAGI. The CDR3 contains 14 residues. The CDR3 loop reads CASSYSTVNTEAFF. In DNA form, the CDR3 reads TGTGCCAGCAGTTACTCGACAGTTAACACTGAAGCTTTCTTT.

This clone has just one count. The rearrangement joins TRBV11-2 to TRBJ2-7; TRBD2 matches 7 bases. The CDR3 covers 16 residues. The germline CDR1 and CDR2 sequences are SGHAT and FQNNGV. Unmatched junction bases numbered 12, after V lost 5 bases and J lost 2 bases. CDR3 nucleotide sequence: TGTGCCAGCAGCCCGCGCGGGGAGGGGCGGACCTACGAGCAGTACTTC. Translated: CASSPRGEGRTYEQYF.

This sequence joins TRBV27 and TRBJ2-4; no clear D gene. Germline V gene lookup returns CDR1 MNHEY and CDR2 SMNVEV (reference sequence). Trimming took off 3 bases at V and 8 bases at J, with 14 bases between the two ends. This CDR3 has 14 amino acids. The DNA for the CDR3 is TGTGCCAGCAGTTTCTCGAAAAGCCAGGACATTCAGTACTTC. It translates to CASSFSKSQDIQYF.

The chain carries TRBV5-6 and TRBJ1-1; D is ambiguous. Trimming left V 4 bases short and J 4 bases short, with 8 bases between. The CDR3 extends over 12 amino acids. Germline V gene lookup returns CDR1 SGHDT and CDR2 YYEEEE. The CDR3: CASSVEPTEAFF. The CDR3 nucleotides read TGTGCCAGCAGCGTAGAGCCCACTGAAGCTTTCTTT.

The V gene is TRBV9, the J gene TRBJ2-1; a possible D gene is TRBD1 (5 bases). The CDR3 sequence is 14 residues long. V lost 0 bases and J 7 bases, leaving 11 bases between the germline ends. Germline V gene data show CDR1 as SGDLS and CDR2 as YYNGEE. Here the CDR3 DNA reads TGTGCCAGCAGCGTAGGGGGCTTGAGGAATGAGCAGTTCTTC. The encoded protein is CASSVGGLRNEQFF.

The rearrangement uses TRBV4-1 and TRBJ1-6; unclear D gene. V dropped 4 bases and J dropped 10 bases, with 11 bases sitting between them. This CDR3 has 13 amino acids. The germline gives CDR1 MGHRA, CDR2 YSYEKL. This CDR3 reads CASSPLFGSPLHF. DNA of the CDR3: TGCGCCAGCAGCCCTCTATTCGGATCACCCCTCCACTTT.

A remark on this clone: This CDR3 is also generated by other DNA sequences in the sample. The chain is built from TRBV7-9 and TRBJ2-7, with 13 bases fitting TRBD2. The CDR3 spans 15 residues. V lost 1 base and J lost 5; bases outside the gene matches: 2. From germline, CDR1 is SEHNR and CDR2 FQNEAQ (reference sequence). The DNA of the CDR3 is TGTGCCAGCAGCTTAGGACTAGCGGGGGGCGACGAGCAGTACTTC. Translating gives CASSLGLAGGDEQYF. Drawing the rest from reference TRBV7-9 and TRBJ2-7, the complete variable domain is DTGVSQNPRHKITKRGQNVTFRCDPISEHNRLYWYRQTLGQGPEFLTYFQNEAQLEKSRLLSDRFSAERPKGSFSTLEIQRTEQGDSAMYLCASSLGLAGGDEQYFGPGTRLTVT.

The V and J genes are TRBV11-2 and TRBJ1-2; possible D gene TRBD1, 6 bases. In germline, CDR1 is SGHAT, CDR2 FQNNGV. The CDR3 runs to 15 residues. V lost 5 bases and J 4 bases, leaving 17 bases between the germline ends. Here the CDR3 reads CASSPSAGALYGYTF. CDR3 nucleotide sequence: TGTGCCAGCAGCCCGTCGGCGGGGGCCCTCTATGGCTACACCTTC.

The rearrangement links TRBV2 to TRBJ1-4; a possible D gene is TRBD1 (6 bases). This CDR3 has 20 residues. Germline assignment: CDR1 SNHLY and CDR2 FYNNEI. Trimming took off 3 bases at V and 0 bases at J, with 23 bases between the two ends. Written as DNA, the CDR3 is TGTGCCAGCAGTGACCCCCGGGGGGTACAGGGTGGAACAACTAATGAAAAACTGTTTTTT. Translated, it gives CASSDPRGVQGGTTNEKLFF.

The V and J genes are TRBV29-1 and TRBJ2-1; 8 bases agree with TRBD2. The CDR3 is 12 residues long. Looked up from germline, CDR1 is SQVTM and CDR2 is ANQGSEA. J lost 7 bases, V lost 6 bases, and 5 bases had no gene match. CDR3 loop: CSVAGGGNEQFF. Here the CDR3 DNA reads TGCAGCGTGGCGGGCGGGGGGAATGAGCAGTTCTTC.

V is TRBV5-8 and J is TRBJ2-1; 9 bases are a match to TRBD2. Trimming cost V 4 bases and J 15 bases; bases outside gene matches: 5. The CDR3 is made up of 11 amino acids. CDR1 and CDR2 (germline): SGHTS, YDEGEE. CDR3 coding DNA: TGTGCCAGCAGCCCGGGACTAGCTTTGTTCTTC. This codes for CASSPGLALFF.